The 11 T cell receptor beta chains below come from one sample, sequenced in a study of T cell responses to AZD1222 COVID-19 vaccine. This table comes from immunoSEQ multiplex PCR, and its TCRdb copy is limited to in-frame clones, with some not included. The table shows 100,000 to 150,000 clones, with over 90% occurring only once. The sequencing here drew on peripheral blood, taken on day 0 of AZD1222 vaccination. These receptors were collected from an adult in good health.

V and J are TRBV28 and TRBJ1-2; TRBD1 might be the D (5 bases). Per the germline V gene, CDR1 is MDHEN and CDR2 is SYDVKM. V lost 2 bases and J 7 bases, leaving 17 bases between the germline ends. CDR3 length equals 15 residues. CDR3 protein: CASSLKRAGWGGYTF. The CDR3 DNA is TGTGCCAGCAGTTTAAAACGAGCAGGGTGGGGTGGCTACACCTTC.

The chain couples TRBV6-1 to TRBJ1-2, with a possible D match to TRBD1 (5 bases). In germline, CDR1 is MNHNS, CDR2 SASEGT. Trimming removed 2 bases at V and 4 bases at J, with 8 bases between. The CDR3 is 13 residues long. The CDR3 loop is CASSEHRSYGYTF. CDR3 bases: TGTGCCAGCAGTGAACACAGGTCCTATGGCTACACCTTC.

The chain carries TRBV3-1 (or the pseudogene TRBV3-2) and TRBJ1-6; the D gene is possibly TRBD1 (6 bases). The CDR3 totals 18 residues. The V end lost 1 base, the J end lost 7 bases, and 20 bases lay between the germline ends. Germline V gene sequence: CDR1 LGHDT, CDR2 YNNKEL (reference sequence). The CDR3 DNA is TGTGCCAGCAGCCAAGGTAGTGGGGGGCGAGTCTGGAATTCACCCCTCCACTTT. It yields the protein CASSQGSGGRVWNSPLHF.

This chain connects TRBV6-4 to TRBJ1-6; 9 bases agree with TRBD1. The CDR3 totals 14 residues. Germline V gives CDR1 MRHNA, CDR2 SNTAGT. V gave up 3 bases and J gave up 6 bases; unmatched junction bases: 0. The chain's CDR3 is CASSEGQGNSPLHF. The CDR3 nucleotides are TGTGCCAGCAGTGAGGGACAGGGTAATTCACCCCTCCACTTT.

J is TRBJ1-5 and V is TRBV28; D is perhaps TRBD1 (5 bases). The CDR3 consists of 15 residues. Germline assignment: CDR1 MDHEN and CDR2 SYDVKM. Trimming stripped 3 bases from V and 6 bases from J, with 15 bases between. CDR3 amino acids: CASSFVSGPGQPQHF. CDR3 DNA sequence: TGTGCCAGCAGTTTTGTATCAGGGCCAGGTCAGCCCCAGCATTTT.

The chain couples TRBV7-2 to TRBJ2-1, with D possibly TRBD2 on 5 matching bases. The length of the CDR3 is 16 residues. CDR1 is SGHTA, CDR2 FQGNSA, per germline. Trimming left V 3 bases short and J 3 bases short, with 15 bases between. The CDR3 is CASSFRPDWIYNEQFF. CDR3 DNA: TGTGCCAGCAGCTTCAGGCCGGACTGGATCTACAATGAGCAGTTCTTC.

The chain couples TRBV7-2 to TRBJ2-5, with TRBD2 matching over 12 bases. In germline, CDR1 is SGHTA, CDR2 FQGNSA. The V gene end was trimmed by 5 bases and the J gene end by 7 bases; junction bases not matched to a gene: 11. CDR3 length: 16 amino acids. CDR3 loop: CASSPPASGRGGTQYF. The CDR3 DNA follows: TGTGCCAGCAGCCCCCCGGCTAGCGGGAGGGGGGGGACCCAGTACTTC.

The table lists this clone with a count of one. This chain joins TRBV19 and TRBJ1-1, with TRBD1 identical over 12 bases. This CDR3 contains 13 residues. In germline, CDR1 is LNHDA, CDR2 SQIVND (reference sequence). V was clipped by 4 bases and J by 11 bases; unmatched bases: 5. This CDR3 reads CASSRDRGQVAFF. As DNA, the CDR3 is TGTGCCAGTAGTAGGGACAGGGGGCAGGTGGCTTTCTTT.

The gene calls are TRBV7-9 and TRBJ2-7; D might be TRBD1 (6 bases). V gave up 10 bases and J gave up 4 bases, with 14 bases separating them. Germline V gene lookup returns CDR1 SEHNR and CDR2 FQNEAQ (reference sequence). The CDR3 length is 12 residues. The CDR3 protein is CAIDRDTYEQYF. The CDR3, as DNA: TGTGCCATCGACCGGGACACATACGAGCAGTACTTC. Full variable domain (rest looked up from reference TRBV7-9 and TRBJ2-7): DTGVSQNPRHKITKRGQNVTFRCDPISEHNRLYWYRQTLGQGPEFLTYFQNEAQLEKSRLLSDRFSAERPKGSFSTLEIQRTEQGDSAMYLCAIDRDTYEQYFGPGTRLTVT.

The CDR3 region is CASSQTGEDEQYF. The CDR3 DNA is TGCGCCAGCAGTCAGACAGGGGAAGACGAGCAGTACTTC. The gene calls are TRBV5-1 and TRBJ2-7, with 8 bases that match TRBD1. Trimming removed 5 bases from V and 5 bases from J; junction bases left unmatched: 6. This CDR3 spans 13 amino acids. From germline, CDR1 is SGHRS and CDR2 YFSETQ.

The chain employs TRBV6-5 and TRBJ2-3; 9 nucleotides line up with TRBD2. Trimming at V came to 4 bases and at J to 4 bases, leaving 3 bases not matched to a gene. The CDR3 covers 14 residues. Germline assignment: CDR1 MNHEY and CDR2 SVGAGI. CDR3 in DNA: TGTGCCAGCAGTTCAGGACTAGCGTCAGATACGCAGTATTTT. Its protein product is CASSSGLASDTQYF.